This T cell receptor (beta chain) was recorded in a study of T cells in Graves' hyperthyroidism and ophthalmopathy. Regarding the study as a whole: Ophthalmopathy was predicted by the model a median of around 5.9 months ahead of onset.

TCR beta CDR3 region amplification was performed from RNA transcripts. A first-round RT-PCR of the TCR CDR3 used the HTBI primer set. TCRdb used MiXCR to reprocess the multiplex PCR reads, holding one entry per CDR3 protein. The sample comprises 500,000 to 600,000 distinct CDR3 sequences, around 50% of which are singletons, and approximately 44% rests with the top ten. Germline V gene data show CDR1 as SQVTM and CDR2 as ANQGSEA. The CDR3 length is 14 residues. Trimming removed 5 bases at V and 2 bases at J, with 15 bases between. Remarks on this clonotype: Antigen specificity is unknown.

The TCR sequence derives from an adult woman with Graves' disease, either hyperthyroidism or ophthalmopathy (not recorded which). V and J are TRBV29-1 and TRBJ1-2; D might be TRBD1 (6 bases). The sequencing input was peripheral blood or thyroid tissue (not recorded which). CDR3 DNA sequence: TGCAGCGTTCCCACAGTCACAGGGAACTATGGCTACACCTTC. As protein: CSVPTVTGNYGYTF.